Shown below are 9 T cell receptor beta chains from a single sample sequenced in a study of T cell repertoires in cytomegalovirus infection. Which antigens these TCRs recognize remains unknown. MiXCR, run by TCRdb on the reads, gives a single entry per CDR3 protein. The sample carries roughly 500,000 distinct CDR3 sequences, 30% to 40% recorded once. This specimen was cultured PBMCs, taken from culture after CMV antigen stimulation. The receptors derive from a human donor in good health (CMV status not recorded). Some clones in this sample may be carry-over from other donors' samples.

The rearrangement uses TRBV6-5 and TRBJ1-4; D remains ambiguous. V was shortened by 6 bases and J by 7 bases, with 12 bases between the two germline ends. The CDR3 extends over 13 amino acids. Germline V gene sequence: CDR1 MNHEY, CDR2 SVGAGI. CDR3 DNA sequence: TGTGCCAGCAGATCGACTGTGAGTGAAAAACTGTTTTTT. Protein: CASRSTVSEKLFF.

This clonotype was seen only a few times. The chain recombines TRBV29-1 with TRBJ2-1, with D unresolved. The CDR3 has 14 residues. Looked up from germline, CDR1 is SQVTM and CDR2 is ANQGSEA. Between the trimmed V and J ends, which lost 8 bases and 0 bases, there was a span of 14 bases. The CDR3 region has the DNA TGCAGCTTTGTCGGGTCAGTCTCCTACAATGAGCAGTTCTTC. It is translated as CSFVGSVSYNEQFF.

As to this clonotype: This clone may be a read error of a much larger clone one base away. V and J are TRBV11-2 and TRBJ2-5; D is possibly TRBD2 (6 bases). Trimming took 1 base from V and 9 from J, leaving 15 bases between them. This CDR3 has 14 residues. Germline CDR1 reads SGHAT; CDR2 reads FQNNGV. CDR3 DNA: TGTGCCAGCAGCTTAGGGCCAGAAGGGGAGGCCCAGTACTTC. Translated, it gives CASSLGPEGEAQYF.

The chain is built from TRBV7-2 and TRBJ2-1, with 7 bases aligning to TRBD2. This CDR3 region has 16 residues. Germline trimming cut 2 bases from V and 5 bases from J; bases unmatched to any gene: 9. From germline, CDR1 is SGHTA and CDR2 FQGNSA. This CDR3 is CASSLRATSKDNEQFF. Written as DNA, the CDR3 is TGTGCCAGCAGCTTAAGGGCGACTAGCAAGGACAATGAGCAGTTCTTC.

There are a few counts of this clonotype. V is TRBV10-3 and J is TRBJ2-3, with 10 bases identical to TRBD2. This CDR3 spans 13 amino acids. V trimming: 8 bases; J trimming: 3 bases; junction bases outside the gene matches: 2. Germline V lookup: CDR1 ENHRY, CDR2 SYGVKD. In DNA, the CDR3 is TGTGCCATCCATAGCGGGAGGACAGATACGCAGTATTTT. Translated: CAIHSGRTDTQYF.

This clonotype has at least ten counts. CDR3: CASSYAGTGGYNEQFF. In DNA, the CDR3 is TGTGCCAGCAGTTATGCCGGGACTGGAGGCTACAATGAGCAGTTCTTC. The chain uses TRBV7-2 and TRBJ2-1; D might be TRBD2 (6 bases). Trimming removed 6 bases at V and 3 bases at J, with 18 bases between. This CDR3 has 16 residues. CDR1 is SGHTA and CDR2 is FQGNSA in the germline V gene.

In DNA form, the CDR3 reads TGTGCCAGCAGCCCCCGCCCGAGCGGGAGAGGCGAGCAGTACGTC. Translated, it gives CASSPRPSGRGEQYV. V gene TRBV27 combines with J gene TRBJ2-7, with TRBD2 identical over 8 bases. Trimming cost V 6 bases and J 6 bases; bases outside gene matches: 13. The germline V gene has CDR1 MNHEY and CDR2 SMNVEV (reference sequence). The CDR3 extends over 15 amino acids.

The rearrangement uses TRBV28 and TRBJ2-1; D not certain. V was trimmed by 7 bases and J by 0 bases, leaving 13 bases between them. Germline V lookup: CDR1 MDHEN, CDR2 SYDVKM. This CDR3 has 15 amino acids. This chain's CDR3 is CASTIRQFSYNEQFF. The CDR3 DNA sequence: TGTGCCAGCACCATAAGGCAGTTCTCCTACAATGAGCAGTTCTTC.

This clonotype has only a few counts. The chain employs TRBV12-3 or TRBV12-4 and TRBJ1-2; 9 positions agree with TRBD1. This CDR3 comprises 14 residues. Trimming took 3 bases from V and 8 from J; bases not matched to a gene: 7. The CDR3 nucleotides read TGTGCCAGCAGTTTGGGGACAGGGACCGGCGGCTACACCTTC. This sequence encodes CASSLGTGTGGYTF.